Each of the 4 T cell receptor beta chains below was sequenced from the same sample in a study of naive and memory T cell subsets. Two oligonucleotides, mixed equimolar, formed the beta constant-region primer covering TRBC1 and TRBC2. TCRdb re-called the UMI-ligation and nested PCR reads through MiXCR, storing one row per CDR3 protein. Of roughly 140,000 distinct CDR3 sequences listed, over 15% are singletons. The specimen was naive CD4+ T cells from blood. All receptors come from a human donor in good health.

This clonotype was seen a few times. The chain is built from TRBV9 and TRBJ2-1; 8 bases are a match to TRBD1. This CDR3 spans 16 amino acids. The V gene end was trimmed by 2 bases and the J gene end by 4 bases; junction bases not matched to a gene: 8. The V gene's germline CDR1 is SGDLS and CDR2 YYNGEE. CDR3 amino acids: CASSVEPRTGYNEQFF. The CDR3 DNA follows: TGTGCCAGCAGCGTGGAACCTCGGACAGGGTACAATGAGCAGTTCTTC.

The chain is built from TRBV19 and TRBJ2-2; 9 bases match TRBD1. The CDR3 length is 16 residues. V was pared by 4 bases and J by 4 bases, with 7 bases of the junction left unmatched. Germline CDR1 LNHDA, CDR2 SQIVND (reference sequence). The CDR3 DNA reads as TGTGCCAGTAGTAACCGGGACAGGGTGACCACCGGGGAGCTGTTTTTT. The encoded protein is CASSNRDRVTTGELFF.

The V gene is TRBV20-1, the J gene TRBJ2-1; D uncertain. CDR3 length equals 13 residues. Germline V gives CDR1 DFQATT, CDR2 SNEGSKA (reference sequence). V was clipped by 3 bases and J by 4 bases, with 10 bases between them. The CDR3 sequence: CSARRQEYNEQFF. The DNA for the CDR3 is TGCAGTGCTAGGAGGCAGGAGTACAATGAGCAGTTCTTC.

This clonotype showed up many times. The V call is TRBV9, the J call TRBJ2-7; D gene ambiguous. Germline CDR1 SGDLS, CDR2 YYNGEE. V was pared by 0 bases and J by 2 bases, with 12 bases between. The CDR3 has 15 residues. The DNA for the CDR3 is TGTGCCAGCAGCGTAGGAGCTGTCGGCCCCTACGAGCAGTACTTC. It encodes CASSVGAVGPYEQYF.